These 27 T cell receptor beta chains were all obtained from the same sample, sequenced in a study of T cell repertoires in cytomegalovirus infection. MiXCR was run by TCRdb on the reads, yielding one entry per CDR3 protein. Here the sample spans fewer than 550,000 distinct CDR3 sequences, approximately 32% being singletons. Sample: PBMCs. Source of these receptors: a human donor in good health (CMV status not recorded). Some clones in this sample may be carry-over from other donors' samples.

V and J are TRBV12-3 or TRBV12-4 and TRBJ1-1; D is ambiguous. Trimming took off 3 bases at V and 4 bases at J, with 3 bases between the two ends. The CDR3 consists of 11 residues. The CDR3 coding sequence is TGTGCCAGCAGTTTTTCCACTGAAGCTTTCTTT. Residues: CASSFSTEAFF.

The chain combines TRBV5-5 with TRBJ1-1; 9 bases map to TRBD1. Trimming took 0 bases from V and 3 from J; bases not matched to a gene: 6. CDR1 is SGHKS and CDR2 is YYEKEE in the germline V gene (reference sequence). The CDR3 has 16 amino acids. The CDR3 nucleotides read TGTGCCAGCAGCTTGGGCGGACAGGGGCGACACACTGAAGCTTTCTTT. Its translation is CASSLGGQGRHTEAFF.

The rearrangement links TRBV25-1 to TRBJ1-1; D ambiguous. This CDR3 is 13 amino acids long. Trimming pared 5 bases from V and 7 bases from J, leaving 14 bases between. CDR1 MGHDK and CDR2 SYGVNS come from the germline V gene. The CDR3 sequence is CASSRPGVFEAFF. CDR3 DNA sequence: TGTGCCAGCAGTAGGCCCGGGGTTTTTGAAGCTTTCTTT.

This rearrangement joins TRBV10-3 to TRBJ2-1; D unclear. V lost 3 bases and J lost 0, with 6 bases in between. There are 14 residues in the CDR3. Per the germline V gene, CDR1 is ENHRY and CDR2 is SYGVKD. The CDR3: CAISEGDSYNEQFF. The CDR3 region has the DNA TGTGCCATCAGTGAAGGCGACTCCTACAATGAGCAGTTCTTC.

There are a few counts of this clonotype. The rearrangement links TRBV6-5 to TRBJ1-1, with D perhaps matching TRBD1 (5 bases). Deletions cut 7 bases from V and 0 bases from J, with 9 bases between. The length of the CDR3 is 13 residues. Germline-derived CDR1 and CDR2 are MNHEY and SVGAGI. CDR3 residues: CASTAGLNTEAFF. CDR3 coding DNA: TGTGCCAGCACTGCAGGGTTGAACACTGAAGCTTTCTTT.

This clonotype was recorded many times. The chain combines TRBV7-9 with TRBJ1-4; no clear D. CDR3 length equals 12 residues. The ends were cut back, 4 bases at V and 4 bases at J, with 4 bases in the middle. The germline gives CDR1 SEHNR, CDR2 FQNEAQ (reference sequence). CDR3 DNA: TGTGCCAGCAGCTCCCTTAATGAAAAACTGTTTTTT. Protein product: CASSSLNEKLFF.

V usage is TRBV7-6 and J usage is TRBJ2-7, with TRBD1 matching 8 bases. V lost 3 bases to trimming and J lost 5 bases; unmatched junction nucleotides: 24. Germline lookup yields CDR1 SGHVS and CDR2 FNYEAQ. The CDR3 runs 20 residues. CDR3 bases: TGTGCCAGCAGCTTCAGCCGGCCGGGACAGGTGTACTCCGGACGGCACGAGCAGTACTTC. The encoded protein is CASSFSRPGQVYSGRHEQYF.

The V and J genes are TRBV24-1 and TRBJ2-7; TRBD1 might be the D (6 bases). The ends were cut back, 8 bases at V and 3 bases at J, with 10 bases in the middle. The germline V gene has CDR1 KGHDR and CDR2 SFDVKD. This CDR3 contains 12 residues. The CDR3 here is CATMGANYEQYF. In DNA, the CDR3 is TGTGCCACCATGGGGGCTAACTACGAGCAGTACTTC.

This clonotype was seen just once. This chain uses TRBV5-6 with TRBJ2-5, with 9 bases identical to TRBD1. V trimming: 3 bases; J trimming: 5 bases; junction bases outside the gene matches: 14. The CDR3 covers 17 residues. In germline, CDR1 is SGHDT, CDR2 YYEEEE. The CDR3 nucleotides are TGTGCCAGCAGCTATACCGGGGGACAGGGAGGAGGGGAGACCCAGTACTTC. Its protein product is CASSYTGGQGGGETQYF.

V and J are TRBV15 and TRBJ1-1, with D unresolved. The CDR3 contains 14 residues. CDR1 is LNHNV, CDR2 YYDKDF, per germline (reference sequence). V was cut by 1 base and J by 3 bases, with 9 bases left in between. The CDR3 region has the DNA TGTGCCACCAGCAGAGTCGCGAAAGACACTGAAGCTTTCTTT. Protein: CATSRVAKDTEAFF.

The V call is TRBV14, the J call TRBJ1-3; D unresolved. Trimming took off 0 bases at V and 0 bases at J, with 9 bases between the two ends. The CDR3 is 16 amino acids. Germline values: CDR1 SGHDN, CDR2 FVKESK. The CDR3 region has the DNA TGTGCCAGCAGCCAAGATCTAGGACTCTCTGGAAACACCATATATTTT. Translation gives CASSQDLGLSGNTIYF.

The CDR3 spells CASRFIGNTEAFF. Written as DNA, the CDR3 is TGTGCCAGCCGCTTTATAGGGAACACTGAAGCTTTCTTT. V and J are TRBV5-3 and TRBJ1-1, with D hard to call. TRBV5-3 is recorded as an ORF, its role being uncertain. V was cut by 8 bases and J by 1 base, with 12 bases left in between. This CDR3 is built from 13 residues.

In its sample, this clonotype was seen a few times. The CDR3 sequence is CASSLRSRGEKLFF. The CDR3 nucleotides read TGTGCCAGCAGCTTGCGCAGTCGCGGTGAAAAACTGTTTTTT. This sequence joins TRBV7-9 and TRBJ1-4; D unclear. With 3 bases removed from V and 7 bases from J, the gap between germline ends came to 12 bases. The germline CDR1 and CDR2 sequences are SEHNR and FQNEAQ (reference sequence). This CDR3 comprises 14 residues.

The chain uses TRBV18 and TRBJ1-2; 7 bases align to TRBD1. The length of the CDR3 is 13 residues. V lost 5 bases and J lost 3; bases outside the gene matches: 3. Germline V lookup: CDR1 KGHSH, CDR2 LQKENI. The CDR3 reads CASSDRVDYGYTF. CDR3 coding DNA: TGTGCCAGCTCAGACAGGGTGGACTATGGCTACACCTTC.

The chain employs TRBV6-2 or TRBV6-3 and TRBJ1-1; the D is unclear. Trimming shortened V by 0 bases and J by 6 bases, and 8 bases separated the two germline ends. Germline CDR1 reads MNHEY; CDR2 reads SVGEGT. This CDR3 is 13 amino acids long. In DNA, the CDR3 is TGTGCCAGCAGTTACTCTTGGGCCTCTGAAGCTTTCTTT. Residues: CASSYSWASEAFF.

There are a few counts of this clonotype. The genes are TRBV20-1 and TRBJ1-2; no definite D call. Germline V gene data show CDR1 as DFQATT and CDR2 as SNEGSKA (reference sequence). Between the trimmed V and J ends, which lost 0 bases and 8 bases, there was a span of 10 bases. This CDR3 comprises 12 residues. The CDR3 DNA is TGCAGTGCTAGAGATCTGGCCCTCGGCTACACCTTC. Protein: CSARDLALGYTF.

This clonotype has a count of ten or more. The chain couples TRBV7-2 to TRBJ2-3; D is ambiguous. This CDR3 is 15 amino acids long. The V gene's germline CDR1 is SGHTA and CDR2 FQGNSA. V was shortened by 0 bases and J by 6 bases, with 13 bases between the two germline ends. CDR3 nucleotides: TGTGCCAGCAGCTTAGCGAAGGGATTATCGGATACGCAGTATTTT. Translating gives CASSLAKGLSDTQYF.

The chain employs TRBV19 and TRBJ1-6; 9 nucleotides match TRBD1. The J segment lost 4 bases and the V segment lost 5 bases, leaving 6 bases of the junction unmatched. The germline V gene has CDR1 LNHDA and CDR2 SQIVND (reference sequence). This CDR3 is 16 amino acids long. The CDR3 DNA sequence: TGTGCCAGTAGTTCAAGAGGACAGGGGTATAATTCACCCCTCCACTTT. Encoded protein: CASSSRGQGYNSPLHF.

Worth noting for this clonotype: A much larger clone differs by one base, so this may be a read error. CDR3 protein: CASSSPQDSSYEPYF. CDR3 DNA: TGTGCCAGCAGCTCCCCCCAGGATTCCTCCTACGAGCCGTACTTC. The chain carries TRBV7-6 and TRBJ2-7; D remains unclear. CDR1 SGHVS and CDR2 FNYEAQ come from the germline V gene. There are 15 residues in the CDR3.

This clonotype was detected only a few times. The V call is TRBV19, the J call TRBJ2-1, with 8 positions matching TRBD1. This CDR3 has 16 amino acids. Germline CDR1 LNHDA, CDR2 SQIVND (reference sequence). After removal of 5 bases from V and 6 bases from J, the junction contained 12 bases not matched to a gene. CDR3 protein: CASSFSRGRGVNEQFF. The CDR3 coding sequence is TGTGCCAGTAGTTTTTCCAGGGGGCGCGGGGTCAATGAGCAGTTCTTC.

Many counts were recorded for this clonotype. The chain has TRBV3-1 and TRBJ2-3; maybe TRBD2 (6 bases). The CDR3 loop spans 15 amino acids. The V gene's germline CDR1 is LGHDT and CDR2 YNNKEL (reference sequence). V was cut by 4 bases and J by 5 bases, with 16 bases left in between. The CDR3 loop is CASSPRQGREDTQYF. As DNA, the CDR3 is TGTGCCAGCAGCCCAAGGCAAGGGCGGGAAGATACGCAGTATTTT.

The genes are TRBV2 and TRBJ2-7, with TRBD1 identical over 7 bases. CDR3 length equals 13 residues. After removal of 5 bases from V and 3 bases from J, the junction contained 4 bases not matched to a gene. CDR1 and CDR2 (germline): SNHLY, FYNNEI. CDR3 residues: CASSTGALYEQYF. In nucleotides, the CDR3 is TGTGCCAGCAGTACAGGGGCCCTCTACGAGCAGTACTTC.

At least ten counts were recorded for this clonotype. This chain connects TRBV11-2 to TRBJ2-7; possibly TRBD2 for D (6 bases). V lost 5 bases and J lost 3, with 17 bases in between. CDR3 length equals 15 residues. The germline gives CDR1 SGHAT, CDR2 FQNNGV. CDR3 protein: CASSPLSGTGYEQYF. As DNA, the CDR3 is TGTGCCAGCAGCCCTCTGTCGGGGACTGGCTACGAGCAGTACTTC.

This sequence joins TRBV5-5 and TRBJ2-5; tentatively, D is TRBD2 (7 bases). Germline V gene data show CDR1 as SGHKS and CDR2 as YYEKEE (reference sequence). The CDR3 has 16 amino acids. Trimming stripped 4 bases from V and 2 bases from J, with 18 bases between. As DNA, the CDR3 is TGTGCCAGCAGCAGGGGGACTATCGGGAGACAAGAGACCCAGTACTTC. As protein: CASSRGTIGRQETQYF.

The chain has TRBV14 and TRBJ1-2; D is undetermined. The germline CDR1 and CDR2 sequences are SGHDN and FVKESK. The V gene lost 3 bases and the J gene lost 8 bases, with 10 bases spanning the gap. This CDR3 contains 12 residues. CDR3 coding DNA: TGTGCCAGCAGCCAGGCCCAGATCGGCTACACCTTC. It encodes CASSQAQIGYTF.

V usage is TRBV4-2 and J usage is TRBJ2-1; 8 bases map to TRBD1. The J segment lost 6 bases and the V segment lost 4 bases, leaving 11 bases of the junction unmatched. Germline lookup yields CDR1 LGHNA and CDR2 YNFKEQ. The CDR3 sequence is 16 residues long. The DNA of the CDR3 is TGTGCCAGCAGCCCGACTTGGACAGGGTCCCTCAATGAGCAGTTCTTC. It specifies CASSPTWTGSLNEQFF.

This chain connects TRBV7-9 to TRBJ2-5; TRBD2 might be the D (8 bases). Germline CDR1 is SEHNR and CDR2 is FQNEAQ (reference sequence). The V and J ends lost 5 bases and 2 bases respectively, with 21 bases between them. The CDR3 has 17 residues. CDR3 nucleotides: TGTGCCAGCAGCCCTCCACTAGCGGCCAGGGGGCAAGAGACCCAGTACTTC. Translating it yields CASSPPLAARGQETQYF.